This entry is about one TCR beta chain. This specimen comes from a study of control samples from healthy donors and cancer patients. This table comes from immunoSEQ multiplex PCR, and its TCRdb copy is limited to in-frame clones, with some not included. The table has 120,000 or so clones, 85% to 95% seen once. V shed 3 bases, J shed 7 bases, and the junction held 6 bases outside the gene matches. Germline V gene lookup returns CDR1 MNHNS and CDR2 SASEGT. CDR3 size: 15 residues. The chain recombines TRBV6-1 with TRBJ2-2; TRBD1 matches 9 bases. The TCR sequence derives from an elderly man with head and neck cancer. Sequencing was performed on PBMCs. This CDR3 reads CASSEPGQGIGELFF. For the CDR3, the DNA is TGTGCCAGCAGTGAGCCGGGACAGGGAATCGGGGAGCTGTTTTTT.